The rows below give T cell receptor beta chains drawn from one sample of a study of beta chain features in type 1 diabetes. The protocol was immunoSEQ multiplex PCR, while the TCRdb copy is restricted to in-frame clones and leaves out a portion. The table lists 150,000 to 200,000 clones, 7% to 9% of them singletons. Sequencing was performed on central memory CD4+ T cells from blood. These receptors were collected from a man between 18 and 29 years old with type 1 diabetes. Each CDR3 is given with its conserved first and last residue. Each record gives: J gene, clone size, V gene, D gene, CDR3 DNA, CDR3 protein. The D gene is left open where the match is weak. Only part of the rows carry a size: once, few, many, or a class if the clone is expanded.

>TRBJ1-2|-|TRBV7-9|-
TGTGCCAGCAGCCGGCCGGGTCTGGATGGCTACACCTTC
CASSRPGLDGYTF
>TRBJ2-5|few|TRBV7-2|TRBD2
TGTGCCAGCAGCCCCCAACTAGCGGGGGGCCCCACGAGGGAGACCCAGTACTTC
CASSPQLAGGPTRETQYF
>TRBJ2-2|few|TRBV9|-
TGTGCCAGCAGCGTAAGAACAGGGACCGGGGAGCTGTTTTTT
CASSVRTGTGELFF
>TRBJ1-5|many|TRBV29-1|TRBD1
TGCAGCGCCGCGCGGGACAGGAATCAGCCCCAGCATTTT
CSAARDRNQPQHF
>TRBJ2-7|-|TRBV4-2|-
TGTGCCAGCAGCCAAGACGCCCAGGGATACGAGCAGTACTTC
CASSQDAQGYEQYF
>TRBJ1-5|few|TRBV30|-
TGTGCCTGGAGTGGAGGGCAGGGGTCGGGCAATCAGCCCCAGCATTTT
CAWSGGQGSGNQPQHF
>TRBJ1-5|few|TRBV6-5|-
TGTGCCAGCAGACGAACCCTGAGGGATCAGCCCCAGCATTTT
CASRRTLRDQPQHF
>TRBJ1-2|many|TRBV7-2|-
TGTGCCAGCAGCATTGAAGGACAGCCGTACTATGGCTACACCTTC
CASSIEGQPYYGYTF
>TRBJ1-1|few|TRBV15|-
TGTGCCACCAGCTCCCCCTTAGGCGGGGACACTGAAGCTTTCTTT
CATSSPLGGDTEAFF
>TRBJ1-5|-|TRBV27|TRBD1
TGTGCCAGCAGTTCGGACAGGGGCAGGGGCAATCAGCCCCAGCATTTT
CASSSDRGRGNQPQHF
>TRBJ2-1|many|TRBV28|TRBD2
TGTGCCAGCAGTTTGGCCGGACTAGCGGGAAATGAGCAGTTCTTC
CASSLAGLAGNEQFF
>TRBJ1-1|few|TRBV9|-
TGTGCCAGCAGCGTTAGCTTGTACACTGAAGCTTTCTTT
CASSVSLYTEAFF
>TRBJ2-2|few|TRBV5-1|-
TGCGCCAGCAGCTTGCAGGCGAACACCGGGGAGCTGTTTTTT
CASSLQANTGELFF
>TRBJ1-2|few|TRBV5-4|-
TGTGCCAGCAGCTGGGCAGGGGTGAACTATGGCTACACCTTC
CASSWAGVNYGYTF
>TRBJ2-7|few|TRBV4-1|TRBD2
TGCGCCAGCAGCCAAGGGACTAGCGGCTACGAGCAGTACTTC
CASSQGTSGYEQYF
>TRBJ2-2|few|TRBV7-2|TRBD2
TGTGCCAGCAGCCGAGGGGGCGGGAGGGCCGTGGCCGGGGAGCTGTTTTTT
CASSRGGGRAVAGELFF
>TRBJ2-7|few|TRBV28|TRBD2
TGTGCCAGCAGGCGAGTGACTAGCGGGAGTTACGAGCAGTACTTC
CASRRVTSGSYEQYF
>TRBJ2-5|-|TRBV7-7|-
TGTGCCAGCAGCCGAAACCCCTACGGAGAGACCCAGTACTTC
CASSRNPYGETQYF
>TRBJ2-1|-|TRBV28|TRBD2
TGTGCCAGCAGTGGACTAGCGGGGGTTCACAATGAGCAGTTCTTC
CASSGLAGVHNEQFF
>TRBJ2-2|-|TRBV30|TRBD1
TGTGCCTGGAGTTTCCCGGACAGGACCACCGGGGAGCTGTTTTTT
CAWSFPDRTTGELFF
>TRBJ1-2|few|TRBV7-2|-
TGTGCCAGCAGCTTACAGACTCGCTATGGCTACACCTTC
CASSLQTRYGYTF
>TRBJ2-5|-|TRBV5-1|-
TGCGCCAGCAGCCAAGGGGTACAAGAGACCCAGTACTTC
CASSQGVQETQYF
>TRBJ2-7|-|TRBV5-1|TRBD1
TGCGCCAGCAGCTCGATGGGGACAGGCGGCGAGCAGTACTTC
CASSSMGTGGEQYF
>TRBJ2-7|few|TRBV19|-
TGTGCCAGTAGCAAGGGGACACAACTCTACGAGCAGTACTTC
CASSKGTQLYEQYF
>TRBJ2-3|few|TRBV5-6|-
TGTGCCAGCAGCCAGATTTCGCGGCTAGATACGCAGTATTTT
CASSQISRLDTQYF
>TRBJ2-7|-|TRBV21-1|-
TGTGCCAGCAGCAAAGTGGGACTAGCGGGAAGTCACGAGCAGTACTTC
CASSKVGLAGSHEQYF
>TRBJ2-1|few|TRBV9|-
TGTGCCAGCAGCGTAGTTCCGTTAAATGAGCAGTTCTTC
CASSVVPLNEQFF
>TRBJ2-7|few|TRBV4-1|TRBD1
TGCGCCAGCAGCCGAGAGACAGGGTCCTACGAGCAGTACTTC
CASSRETGSYEQYF
>TRBJ2-7|few|TRBV2|TRBD1
TGTGCCACCCGGACAGGGCTTCTTTCCTGGCAGTACTTC
CATRTGLLSWQYF
>TRBJ2-2|-|TRBV2|-
TGTGCCAGCAGTGCCTCCAGACTAGTGAAGGCCGGGGAGCTGTTTTTT
CASSASRLVKAGELFF
>TRBJ1-2|few|TRBV18|TRBD1
TGTGCCAGCTCACCCCCACAGGGGGCTGGCTATGGCTACACCTTC
CASSPPQGAGYGYTF
>TRBJ1-6|-|TRBV10-3|-
TGTGCCATCAGTGAGTCACGCACGGGGATGTATTCACCCCTCCACTTT
CAISESRTGMYSPLHF
>TRBJ2-4|many|TRBV10-3|-
TGTGCGTCGGGGACTGGAAACATTCAGTACTTC
CASGTGNIQYF
>TRBJ1-2|few|TRBV15|-
TGTGCCACCACCGGGGGGGGTGGCTATGGCTACACCTTC
CATTGGGGYGYTF
>TRBJ2-7|few|TRBV28|-
TGTGCCAGCAGTTTACCGGGGATACACTACGAGCAGTACTTC
CASSLPGIHYEQYF
>TRBJ1-3|few|TRBV30|-
TGTGCCGCCCAAGACAGAAAAGGAGGAAACACCATATATTTT
CAAQDRKGGNTIYF
>TRBJ1-5|few|TRBV2|-
TGTGCCAGCAGTGCTCAGGGGACTAGCAATCAGCCCCAGCATTTT
CASSAQGTSNQPQHF
>TRBJ1-2|few|TRBV7-2|-
TGTGCCAGCAGCTTAGGCAGAACTAACTATGGCTACACCTTC
CASSLGRTNYGYTF
>TRBJ1-1|-|TRBV7-6|TRBD1
TGTGCCAGCAGCTTAGCCGGAGGGGGCGTCACTGAAGCTTTCTTT
CASSLAGGGVTEAFF
>TRBJ1-2|few|TRBV29-1|-
TGCAGCGTCCATATGAGGGGAGGCGCTGGCTACACCTTC
CSVHMRGGAGYTF
>TRBJ2-7|-|TRBV18|-
TGTGCCAGCTCACCAGACAGCGCGACCTACGAGCAGTACTTC
CASSPDSATYEQYF
>TRBJ1-1|-|TRBV7-9|-
TGTGCCAGCAGCTCCGTTAGGGGGGGCACTGAAGCTTTCTTT
CASSSVRGGTEAFF
>TRBJ2-3|few|TRBV28|-
TGTGCCAGCTCTGGGGGCTTTATGGATACGCAGTATTTT
CASSGGFMDTQYF
>TRBJ2-3|few|TRBV5-4|TRBD2
TGTGCCAGCAGCCCCGGACTAGCGGAAAGCACAGATACGCAGTATTTT
CASSPGLAESTDTQYF
>TRBJ1-3|few|TRBV28|-
TGTGCCAGCAGTTTAGAGCTAAACACCATATATTTT
CASSLELNTIYF
>TRBJ1-6|-|TRBV4-3|-
TGCGCCAGCAGCCAAGGAGCGAGAAATTCACCCCTCCACTTT
CASSQGARNSPLHF
>TRBJ1-1|many|TRBV6-5|-
TGTGCCAGCACCGGCGGCGCTGAAGCTTTCTTT
CASTGGAEAFF
>TRBJ2-1|-|TRBV5-1|-
TGCGCCAGCAGCCCCTCACTAGCCCACAATGAGCAGTTCTTC
CASSPSLAHNEQFF
>TRBJ2-5|-|TRBV19|TRBD1
TGTGCCAGTACTCCAGGGGGAGAGACCCAGTACTTC
CASTPGGETQYF
>TRBJ2-7|-|TRBV4-3|-
TGCGCCAGCAGCCAAGCTACAGTTACGTACGAGCAGTACTTC
CASSQATVTYEQYF
>TRBJ2-1|few|TRBV10-3|TRBD2
TGTGCCATCAGCGGGACTAGCGGGAGGGCCAGGGACAATGAGCAGTTCTTC
CAISGTSGRARDNEQFF
>TRBJ1-1|-|TRBV30|TRBD1
TGTGCCTGGAGTTATAAACGGACAGGGATGAACACTGAAGCTTTCTTT
CAWSYKRTGMNTEAFF
>TRBJ2-1|-|TRBV6-1|TRBD1
TGTGCCAGCAGTGAAGGACAGGGAAGGTACAATGAGCAGTTCTTC
CASSEGQGRYNEQFF
>TRBJ2-2|few|TRBV11-2|-
TGTGCCAGCAGCGTAATACACGGGGAGCTGTTTTTT
CASSVIHGELFF
>TRBJ2-7|-|TRBV28|-
TGTGCCAGCAGGCCCTCCGGGGCGGGGGAGCAGTACTTC
CASRPSGAGEQYF